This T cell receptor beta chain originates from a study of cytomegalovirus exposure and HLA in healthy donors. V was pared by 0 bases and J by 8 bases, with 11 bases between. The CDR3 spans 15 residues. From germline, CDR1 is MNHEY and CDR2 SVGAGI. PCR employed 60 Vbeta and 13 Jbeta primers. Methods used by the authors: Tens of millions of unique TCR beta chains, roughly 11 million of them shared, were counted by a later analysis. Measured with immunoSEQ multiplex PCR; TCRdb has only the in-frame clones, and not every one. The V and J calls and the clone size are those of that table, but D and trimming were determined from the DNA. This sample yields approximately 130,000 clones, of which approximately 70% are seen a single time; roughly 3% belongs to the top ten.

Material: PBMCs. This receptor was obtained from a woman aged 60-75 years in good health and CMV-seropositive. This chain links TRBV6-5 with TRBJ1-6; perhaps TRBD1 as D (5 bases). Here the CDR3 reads CASSYSAREDSPLHF. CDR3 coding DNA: TGTGCCAGCAGTTACTCGGCCAGGGAGGATTCACCCCTCCACTTT.